This TCR beta chain was captured by sequencing in a study of cytomegalovirus exposure and HLA in healthy donors (TCRdb year 2017). Describing the broader study: According to an earlier analysis of 587 of the donors, some 180 million T cells yielded 117 million unique TCR beta sequences and about 300 Gb of sequence data. Approximately 300 gigabases of sequencing data and around 88 million unique TCR sequences made up an early release that covered fewer than 650 HLA-typed donors. The genetic ancestry cluster associated with self-reported Caucasian donors included 65% to 90% of the 300 to 400 genotyped donors. The study was designed to test whether signatures of past pathogen exposure could be identified by cataloging public T cell receptors. The T cell repertoires of 666 subjects were profiled by immunosequencing and related to cytomegalovirus serostatus. Along with the approximately 650-subject first cohort, a separate validation cohort of some 130 different subjects was used. To predict cytomegalovirus infection status, the study combined high-throughput TCR immunosequencing, statistical association of individual TCRs with disease status, and machine learning. A later analysis re-examined previously published TCR beta repertoires from roughly 720 donors and added high-resolution HLA genotyping to investigate patterns of TCR occurrence. In the later analysis, no new phenotypic data were used to find candidate immune exposures; instead, reliance was placed on TCR beta sequences and their occurrence across donors. In an earlier analysis of 500 to 650 of the donors, high-throughput TCR beta sequencing was used to judge whether each TCR beta V gene segment behaved as functional or pseudogenic. Donor age, sex, ethnicity and CMV serostatus were compiled alongside the repertoire data. A later genetic analysis used genome-wide SNP genotypes for about 60% of the roughly 670 donors, treating that subset as a discovery cohort. All discovery cohort repertoires had been generated on a single sequencing platform. Class I and class II HLA loci were covered by the typing at four-digit resolution. The number of donors typed differed by locus, with about 629-630 for A, B, C, DRB1 and DQB1, 522 for DQA1, 600 to 610 for DPA1, and around 450 for DPB1. Four to six DR-DQ haplotypes were handled as single units for association and clustering, since linkage in the cohort was strong. Across roughly 420 genotyped donors of the cohort, an average of about 200,000 unique TCR beta nucleotide sequences per donor were sequenced, and roughly 20% of those sequences were non-productive.

General conclusions and limits of the study: The authors suggested that the approach could potentially be extended to other disease states and immunological phenotypes. Immune exposure information for the cohort was limited to CMV serostatus. An earlier analysis of 587 of the donors showed that most TCR beta V segments appeared in productive rearrangements either about 87% or about 30% of the time, which broadly matched IMGT annotations. In a later genetic analysis, fewer N-insertions in productive TCRs were reported among donors in an Asian-associated ancestry cluster than the roughly 700-donor mean. In vitro tests confirmed that a few of the cytomegalovirus-associated TCR beta chains recognize cytomegalovirus antigens. Specific HLA alleles were associated with 15,000 to 20,000 TCR beta sequences at a false discovery rate of 0.05 in a later analysis. Some IMGT-functional V segments, including TRBV6-2 and TRBV6-3, could not be distinguished by the 87-base-pair reads and were therefore excluded. Most TCR sequences were seen in very few donors, while some public TCRs were found in many individuals. The cohort was sequenced for TCR beta chains only, and without alpha or paired-chain data the features that could be detected were limited. Because HLA typing was missing for some donors at each locus, association tests included only the typed subset. In both the original and validation cohorts, the classifier was reported to diagnose cytomegalovirus status with high specificity and sensitivity. An association between a missense DCLRE1C variant and V-gene and J-gene trimming of TCR beta chains was found in a later genetic analysis and replicated in an independent cohort. The study gave a list of 150 to 200 TCR beta chains associated with cytomegalovirus. According to a later analysis, TCR association rates differed among HLA loci, with DRB1 alleles showing the most associated TCRs and HLA-C alleles showing the fewest. Because counts were too low, some 16 rarely observed V segments, including chromosome 9 orphons, were excluded from the earlier analysis of fewer than 650 of the donors. Several of the top co-occurrence clusters appeared to be linked to parvovirus B19, influenza, CMV and Epstein-Barr virus, according to a later analysis. Assigning TCR associations to individual alleles was difficult when HLA alleles, especially DR and DQ, strongly co-occurred. Correlated functional status among segregating V segments might reflect linkage disequilibrium, but an unknown experimental factor could not be ruled out. A further reported finding was that TCR beta sequences accurately predicted the HLA-A and HLA-B alleles for most subjects in the first cohort. Most CMV-associated TCR beta chains appeared to be HLA-restricted in a later analysis, and the HLA associations seemed to be driven largely by CMV exposure. Presence/absence analyses assumed roughly uniform sequencing depth across donors, an assumption that may not hold. A cluster of highly shared sequence variants was judged likely to represent a technical artifact of the sequencing pipeline. A later analysis found that HLA-associated TCR beta chains were more clonally expanded and had lower generation probabilities than equally common non-associated chains.

The receptor library was made with the immunoSEQ multiplex PCR assay. The multiplex PCR relied on a mix of 60 forward primers for TCR Vbeta segments and 13 reverse primers for TCR Jbeta segments. A multiplex PCR assay on genomic DNA amplified the CDR3 region of rearranged TCR beta genes. Amplified TCR beta libraries were sequenced as 87-base-pair reads on the Illumina HiSeq System. The study's processing was this. In a later analysis, around 80 million unique TCR beta chains were counted across the 500 to 700 repertoires, and roughly 9.9 million of these chains were shared by at least two donors. Raw reads were error-corrected and collapsed into unique sequences with a nearest-neighbor algorithm that merged closely related sequences to remove PCR and sequencing errors. To assign V, D and J gene segments, CDR3 sequences were aligned to IMGT reference sequences. For a sequence to be retained, a match of at least six nucleotides to both a V gene segment and a J gene segment was required. Rearrangements were called productive when the CDR3 lacked stop codons and stayed in frame with V and J; all others were non-productive. CDR3 was defined according to IMGT convention as the region running from the second conserved V-encoded cysteine to the conserved J-encoded phenylalanine. In an earlier analysis of roughly 610 of the donors, sequences lacking an unambiguous match to a single V gene segment were excluded. In an earlier analysis of approximately 590 of the donors, V segments were called functional above 56.7% productive rearrangements and were called segregating when the between-donor standard deviation exceeded 5%. To diagnose cytomegalovirus status from the catalog of TCR beta chain sequences, a statistical classification framework was built. In a later analysis, V and J genes were assigned by comparing TCR nucleotide sequences against IMGT/GENE-DB human TR gene sequences. Using the TCRdist pipeline, a later analysis assigned CDR3 sequences along with most-parsimonious VDJ recombination scenarios. In a later analysis, each TCR beta chain was defined by its CDR3 amino acid sequence together with its V-gene family, and reads without a unique V-gene family were excluded. To address suspected cross-contamination and a sequencing artifact, a later analysis removed a few hundred highly shared, low-generation-probability nucleotide sequences. A later analysis calculated a clonal expansion index for each public chain from normalized within-repertoire ranks of inferred template counts. A later analysis computed generation probabilities with a VDJ recombination model fitted to out-of-frame rearrangements, and checked the results against IGoR. In a later analysis, hypergeometric tests were used to score TCR-TCR, TCR-HLA and TCR-CMV co-occurrence, with a repertoire-size bias correction applied to TCR pairs. In a later analysis, false discovery rates were estimated by permuting HLA or CMV assignments 20 times. In a later analysis, co-occurring TCRs were grouped using DBSCAN, and TCRdist sequence similarity was added for clustering within HLA-allele-positive subsets. Repertoires with fewer than 30,000 or more than 120,000 public chains were left out of co-occurrence clustering, as were five repertoires with anomalous nucleotide sharing. TCRdb re-hosts the immuneACCESS table, in-frame sequences only. Its copies lack some clones; in the studies checked, an unresolved V gene accounts for under half of them, and the cause for the rest is not known. The V and J calls and clone size were taken over from that table, and D and trimming were inferred from the DNA. The sample records roughly 110,000 clones, 77% of which are singletons. The top ten hold 4.2% of the sample.

Comments on this clone: This clone's antigen is unknown. Base qualities are not recorded, but no much larger clone differs from it by a single base.

As encoded in the germline V gene, CDR1 is SGHDT while CDR2 is YYEEEE. CDR3 length: 14 amino acids, cysteine to phenylalanine. CDR3 DNA only is kept here, 42 bases in frame from base 1. The junction shows trimming of 0 bases on V and 6 bases on J, plus 13 bases between the germline ends. The cohort consisted of 600 to 700 healthy bone marrow donors. Cohort members were all nominally healthy when sampled, although unrecorded immune exposures were likely present. The donor was CMV seronegative and was included in the group of a few hundred seronegative cohort members. A peripheral blood sample was provided by each donor, and peripheral blood mononuclear cells were used for TCR beta sequencing. Genomic DNA was extracted from the blood cell samples with the Qiagen DNeasy Blood Extraction Kit.

Sequencing was performed on PBMCs. This receptor was taken from a male donor in good health and CMV-seronegative. Recombination linked TRBV5-6 to TRBJ2-7; possibly the D gene is TRBD2, per 7 matching bases. CDR3 reads: CASSLEGGRGEQYF. The sequenced DNA is TGTGCCAGCAGCTTGGAGGGGGGGAGGGGCGAGCAGTACTTC.